This T cell receptor (beta chain) was retrieved from a study of T cells after yellow fever vaccination. A 5'RACE template-switching step, the method used to make TCR cDNA, added a universal primer site and UMIs. One entry per CDR3 protein results from TCRdb running MiXCR on the 5' RACE reads. The sample has hundreds of thousands of distinct CDR3 sequences, 12% seen once. Study findings and constraints: In FACS-sorted repertoires, abundant clonotypes from the bulk population could appear as contaminants. Weaker, the secondary response had a peak occurring faster, on day 5 versus 15. Primary-vaccination clones mostly resurfaced post-booster (nearly 97% CD4, just under 90% CD8).

Only a few counts were recorded for this clonotype. Its target is unknown. This CDR3 comprises 17 residues. Germline lookup yields CDR1 SNHLY and CDR2 FYNNEI. Germline trimming cut 6 bases from V and 0 bases from J; bases unmatched to any gene: 7. The V gene is TRBV2, the J gene TRBJ2-6, with 8 nucleotides matching TRBD1. The sample here was CD4+ T cells sorted from PBMCs, taken 15 days after the yellow fever booster vaccination. This sequence was found in a man between 18 and 35 years old who received the YFV17D yellow fever vaccine. The CDR3 region is CASRPDREISGANVLTF. DNA of the CDR3: TGTGCCAGCAGGCCGGACAGGGAGATCTCTGGGGCCAACGTCCTGACTTTC. The variable domain in full, completed from reference TRBV2 and TRBJ2-6, reads EPEVTQTPSHQVTQMGQEVILRCVPISNHLYFYWYRQILGQKVEFLVSFYNNEISEKSEIFDDQFSVERPDGSNFTLKIRSTKLEDSAMYFCASRPDREISGANVLTFGAGSRLTVL.